A single sample gave rise to the 25 T cell receptor beta chains below, sequenced in a study of T-cell reconstitution after alpha-beta-depleted transplantation in children (dated by TCRdb to 2015 to 2016). Libraries were constructed by PCR. TCRdb lists the instrument as Illumina HiSeq 2500. To normalize quantification of the TCRbeta repertoire, the TCR libraries were built with molecular barcoding that relied on unique molecular identifiers. Clones were called with MiXCR by TCRdb after fastp trimmed the public reads at Q25, and only in-frame beta chains were retained. All rows with the same CDR3 protein become a single entry with the most common DNA and genes. In all, the sample holds over 200,000 distinct CDR3 sequences, and around 9.9% of those were seen once. 28% of the sample is taken by the ten largest. Reading the label with the study, this specimen's treatment or condition is: allogeneic hematopoietic cell transplantation with graft depleted of TCRalphabeta T cells and CD19 B cells.

Material: PBMCs, obtained before TCRalphabeta/CD19-depleted stem cell transplant. The receptors here all came from a child younger than two with acute myeloid leukemia, due to receive a stem cell transplant.

This chain connects TRBV12-3 or TRBV12-4 to TRBJ1-1; 8 bases fit TRBD1. With 5 bases clipped from V and 4 bases from J, the junction kept 9 bases outside the gene matches. This CDR3 has 15 residues. The DNA for the CDR3 is TGTGCCAGCAGTGGATTTGGGACAGGTTGCACTGAAGCTTTCTTT. Translating it yields CASSGFGTGCTEAFF.

The chain employs TRBV11-2 and TRBJ2-7, with TRBD2 matching over 11 bases. This CDR3 contains 14 residues. V lost 5 bases to trimming and J lost 3 bases; unmatched junction nucleotides: 3. Germline lookup yields CDR1 SGHAT and CDR2 FQNNGV. CDR3 nucleotide sequence: TGTGCCAGCAGCGCCGGGACTAGCGGCTACGAGCAGTACTTC. This gives the protein CASSAGTSGYEQYF.

This clonotype was seen only a few times. V is TRBV7-2 and J is TRBJ2-4; 8 nucleotides align to TRBD2. With V trimmed by 2 bases and J by 5 bases, 5 bases remained unmatched. The CDR3 consists of 15 residues. CDR1 and CDR2 (germline): SGHTA, FQGNSA. This chain's CDR3 is CASSLSAGGQNIQYF. The CDR3 nucleotides read TGTGCCAGCAGCTTATCCGCGGGAGGCCAAAACATTCAGTACTTC.

Many counts were recorded for this clonotype. The chain is built from TRBV29-1 and TRBJ2-5; 7 positions agree with TRBD2. V lost 3 bases, J lost 1 base, and 5 bases stayed unmatched. CDR3 length: 14 residues. The V gene's germline CDR1 is SQVTM and CDR2 ANQGSEA. The CDR3: CSVDPSSGQETQYF. Written as DNA, the CDR3 is TGCAGCGTTGACCCTTCTAGCGGCCAAGAGACCCAGTACTTC.

This clonotype was picked up many times. The rearrangement links TRBV20-1 to TRBJ2-7; no reliable D call. Deletions cut 3 bases from V and 2 bases from J, with 14 bases between. CDR3 length: 14 amino acids. CDR1 is DFQATT, CDR2 SNEGSKA, per germline (reference sequence). The chain's CDR3 is CSASSTRFPYEQYF. CDR3 nucleotides: TGCAGTGCTAGTTCGACCCGGTTCCCCTACGAGCAGTACTTC.

This clonotype was observed many times. The chain joins TRBV29-1 to TRBJ1-2; 7 bases align to TRBD1. The germline CDR1 and CDR2 sequences are SQVTM and ANQGSEA. There are 14 residues in the CDR3. V shed 0 bases and J 6 bases; nucleotides not matched to a gene: 7. CDR3 amino acids: CSVEEAAGGDGYTF. DNA for the CDR3: TGCAGCGTTGAAGAAGCTGCAGGGGGGGATGGCTACACCTTC.

Ten or more counts support this clonotype. V and J are TRBV25-1 and TRBJ2-2, with D perhaps TRBD2 (5 bases). This CDR3 is 14 amino acids long. Trimming took off 0 bases at V and 5 bases at J, with 7 bases between the two ends. Germline-derived CDR1 and CDR2 are MGHDK and SYGVNS. The CDR3, as DNA: TGTGCCAGCAGTGAATACCGGACTACCGGGGAGCTGTTTTTT. Encoded protein: CASSEYRTTGELFF.

The genes are TRBV7-8 and TRBJ1-3; unclear D gene. Trimming pared 1 base from V and 0 bases from J, leaving 7 bases between. Germline CDR1 and CDR2: SGHVS and FQNEAQ. The CDR3 consists of 15 residues. The CDR3 loop reads CASSLEWSSGNTIYF. CDR3 nucleotide sequence: TGTGCCAGCAGCTTAGAATGGAGCTCTGGAAACACCATATATTTT.

This clonotype turned up a few times. This chain joins TRBV7-2 and TRBJ2-5; D gene uncertain. V lost 5 bases and J lost 1, with 8 bases in between. Germline V gives CDR1 SGHTA, CDR2 FQGNSA. The CDR3 runs 13 residues. Here the CDR3 DNA reads TGTGCCAGCAGCCCTAACACCCAAGAGACCCAGTACTTC. Encoded protein: CASSPNTQETQYF.

This clonotype has at least ten counts. The chain carries TRBV19 and TRBJ2-1; 8 bases line up with TRBD2. The CDR3 spans 15 residues. The V gene's germline CDR1 is LNHDA and CDR2 SQIVND (reference sequence). V was pared by 0 bases and J by 7 bases, with 5 bases of the junction left unmatched. CDR3 loop: CASSIDGRARNEQFF. CDR3 bases: TGTGCCAGTAGTATAGACGGGAGGGCCCGAAATGAGCAGTTCTTC.

This clonotype was seen ten or more times. This chain connects TRBV9 to TRBJ2-2, with 9 bases lining up with TRBD1. CDR1 SGDLS and CDR2 YYNGEE come from the germline V gene. With 0 bases clipped from V and 0 bases from J, the junction kept 0 bases outside the gene matches. This CDR3 contains 16 residues. The CDR3 DNA sequence: TGTGCCAGCAGCGTAGGGACAGGGGCGAACACCGGGGAGCTGTTTTTT. This encodes CASSVGTGANTGELFF.

Many counts were recorded for this clonotype. V and J are TRBV7-6 and TRBJ1-6; unclear D gene. The CDR3 covers 14 residues. Trimming removed 2 bases at V and 7 bases at J, with 9 bases between. In germline, CDR1 is SGHVS, CDR2 FNYEAQ. The CDR3 protein is CASSLFGANSPLHF. As DNA, the CDR3 is TGTGCCAGCAGCTTATTCGGAGCCAATTCACCCCTCCACTTT.

This clonotype occurred many times. CDR3 sequence (DNA): TGCGCCAGCAGCCAAGACGGTGTTCTAGCGGGGTCCAATGAGCAGTTCTTC. Translation gives CASSQDGVLAGSNEQFF. The chain links TRBV4-3 to TRBJ2-1, with TRBD2 identical over 9 bases. J was trimmed by 6 bases and V by 0 bases; bases with no gene match: 9. The CDR3 consists of 17 residues. Germline CDR1 reads LGHNA; CDR2 reads YSLEER.

There are many counts of this clonotype. V is TRBV5-6 and J is TRBJ2-3, with a possible D match to TRBD2 (5 bases). The CDR3 sequence is 12 residues long. V dropped 4 bases and J dropped 5 bases, with 8 bases sitting between them. Germline V CDR1 and CDR2: SGHDT, YYEEEE. The chain's CDR3 is CASSRTQDTQYF. The CDR3 DNA is TGTGCCAGCAGCCGGACTCAAGATACGCAGTATTTT.

This clonotype appeared many times. The V gene is TRBV20-1, the J gene TRBJ1-1, with D tentatively TRBD1 (5 bases). The germline CDR1 and CDR2 sequences are DFQATT and SNEGSKA (reference sequence). The V gene lost 6 bases and the J gene lost 6 bases, with 14 bases spanning the gap. This CDR3 is built from 12 residues. The CDR3 bases are TGCAGTGCCTACGCTCAGGGAGCTGAAGCTTTCTTT. Translated, it gives CSAYAQGAEAFF.

This clonotype was found many times. The chain links TRBV12-3 or TRBV12-4 to TRBJ1-5, with 10 bases identical to TRBD1. The CDR3 has 13 residues. With V trimmed by 6 bases and J by 7 bases, 3 bases remained unmatched. The CDR3 nucleotides read TGTGCCAGCAGCGGGACAGGGGCCCAGCCCCAGCATTTT. Its translation is CASSGTGAQPQHF.

This clonotype was counted many times. The chain is built from TRBV3-1 and TRBJ1-1; no reliable D call. V lost 1 base and J lost 11, with 8 bases in between. The CDR3 contains 11 residues. Germline CDR1 is LGHDT and CDR2 is YNNKEL (reference sequence). The CDR3 loop is CASSQGLGAFF. In nucleotides, the CDR3 is TGTGCCAGCAGCCAAGGGTTGGGTGCTTTCTTT.

This clonotype was counted ten times or more. This chain connects TRBV20-1 to TRBJ2-4, with TRBD2 matching over 7 bases. The CDR3 is 15 residues long. Germline CDR1 and CDR2: DFQATT and SNEGSKA (reference sequence). The trim removed 3 bases at V and 3 bases at J, leaving 8 bases unmatched. CDR3 nucleotides: TGCAGTGCTAGCGGGAGGCGACAAGTCAAAAACATTCAGTACTTC. Amino acids: CSASGRRQVKNIQYF.

This clonotype was recorded many times. J is TRBJ2-7 and V is TRBV2, with D possibly TRBD2 on 5 matching bases. V was trimmed by 4 bases and J by 3 bases, leaving 7 bases between them. The CDR3 contains 12 residues. Per germline, CDR1 SNHLY and CDR2 FYNNEI. CDR3 in DNA: TGTGCCAGCAGTGGGACTGTCTACGAGCAGTACTTC. This sequence encodes CASSGTVYEQYF.

This clonotype has just a few counts. This chain joins TRBV7-9 and TRBJ2-2; a weak D match, TRBD2 (5 bases). The germline CDR1 and CDR2 sequences are SEHNR and FQNEAQ (reference sequence). The length of the CDR3 is 14 residues. Trimming removed 3 bases at V and 9 bases at J, with 14 bases between. The CDR3 DNA follows: TGTGCCAGCAGCTTTAGCGCGTCCATTTGGGAGCTGTTTTTT. Translating gives CASSFSASIWELFF. Full variable domain (rest looked up from reference TRBV7-9 and TRBJ2-2): DTGVSQNPRHKITKRGQNVTFRCDPISEHNRLYWYRQTLGQGPEFLTYFQNEAQLEKSRLLSDRFSAERPKGSFSTLEIQRTEQGDSAMYLCASSFSASIWELFFGEGSRLTVL.

This clonotype was seen only a few times. The J gene is TRBJ2-2, the V gene TRBV28; TRBD2 matches 12 bases. Germline CDR1 and CDR2: MDHEN and SYDVKM. The CDR3 consists of 17 residues. After removal of 4 bases from V and 4 bases from J, the junction contained 7 bases not matched to a gene. This CDR3 is CASSYRLAGDSTGELFF. CDR3 bases: TGTGCCAGCAGTTATAGACTAGCGGGAGATAGCACCGGGGAGCTGTTTTTT. Full variable domain (missing parts from reference TRBV28 and TRBJ2-2): DVKVTQSSRYLVKRTGEKVFLECVQDMDHENMFWYRQDPGLGLRLIYFSYDVKMKEKGDIPEGYSVSREKKERFSLILESASTNQTSMYLCASSYRLAGDSTGELFFGEGSRLTVL.

This clonotype was recorded many times. V is TRBV5-1 and J is TRBJ2-4, with 9 bases that match TRBD1. Germline values: CDR1 SGHRS, CDR2 YFSETQ. The CDR3 is made up of 16 amino acids. V was pared by 4 bases and J by 8 bases, with 13 bases of the junction left unmatched. This CDR3 is CASSPGQGIGMDIQYF. CDR3 DNA: TGCGCCAGCAGCCCGGGACAGGGTATTGGAATGGACATTCAGTACTTC. The full variable domain, its missing parts supplied by reference TRBV5-1 and TRBJ2-4, is KAGVTQTPRYLIKTRGQQVTLSCSPISGHRSVSWYQQTPGQGLQFLFEYFSETQRNKGNFPGRFSGRQFSNSRSEMNVSTLELGDSALYLCASSPGQGIGMDIQYFGAGTRLSVL.

This rearrangement joins TRBV5-5 to TRBJ2-7; TRBD2 aligns across 7 bases. The CDR3 runs to 16 residues. CDR1 and CDR2 (germline): SGHKS, YYEKEE (reference sequence). V lost 2 bases and J lost 4; bases outside the gene matches: 12. The DNA for the CDR3 is TGTGCCAGCAGCTTTGGGGGAGGGTCCACATGGTACGAGCAGTACTTC. It translates to CASSFGGGSTWYEQYF.

This clonotype was seen repeatedly, ten times or more. The chain carries TRBV28 and TRBJ2-7; 7 bases agree with TRBD1. Germline trimming cut 6 bases from V and 4 bases from J; bases unmatched to any gene: 12. The CDR3 is made up of 15 amino acids. Germline CDR1 and CDR2: MDHEN and SYDVKM. This CDR3 is CASRTGKRTRYEQYF. CDR3 DNA: TGTGCCAGCAGGACAGGGAAGAGAACCCGATACGAGCAGTACTTC.

This clonotype was recorded many times. J is TRBJ2-1 and V is TRBV7-2; D might be TRBD2 (5 bases). CDR3 length equals 15 residues. Between the trimmed V and J ends, which lost 2 bases and 7 bases, there was a span of 15 bases. Germline loops: CDR1 SGHTA, CDR2 FQGNSA. CDR3 coding DNA: TGTGCCAGCAGCTTAAGGAGCCGGGGTCGAAATGAGCAGTTCTTC. Translated, it gives CASSLRSRGRNEQFF. The entire variable domain, with the rest obtained from reference TRBV7-2 and TRBJ2-1, is as follows: GAGVSQSPSNKVTEKGKDVELRCDPISGHTALYWYRQSLGQGLEFLIYFQGNSAPDKSGLPSDRFSAERTGGSVSTLTIQRTQQEDSAVYLCASSLRSRGRNEQFFGPGTRLTVL.